These 21 T cell receptor beta chains were all obtained from the same sample, sequenced in a study of blood T cell repertoires in COVID-19. Data came from immunoSEQ multiplex PCR; TCRdb stores just in-frame clones and leaves some out. This table has some 220,000 clones, 80% appearing once. Material: peripheral blood. Receptors originate from a human donor in a cohort sampled during active COVID-19.

This clone was seen a single time. This chain links TRBV6-5 with TRBJ2-7; the match to TRBD2 covers 9 bases. Germline loops: CDR1 MNHEY, CDR2 SVGAGI. The CDR3 loop spans 16 amino acids. After removal of 0 bases from V and 6 bases from J, the junction contained 9 bases not matched to a gene. CDR3 bases: TGTGCCAGCAGTTACTCGAGGCGGGGGGGCACCGCCGAGCAGTACTTC. It codes for CASSYSRRGGTAEQYF.

The V call is TRBV2, the J call TRBJ1-5; D ambiguous. Germline V gives CDR1 SNHLY, CDR2 FYNNEI. V was trimmed by 7 bases and J by 1 base, leaving 8 bases between them. This CDR3 is built from 13 residues. CDR3 residues: CASNTDSNQPQHF. The CDR3 DNA sequence: TGTGCCAGCAATACAGACAGCAATCAGCCCCAGCATTTT.

This clone was counted a single time. V and J are TRBV7-3 and TRBJ2-1; TRBD2 matches 11 bases. V shed 6 bases, J shed 8 bases, and the junction held 6 bases outside the gene matches. CDR3 size: 14 residues. From germline, CDR1 is SGHTA and CDR2 FQGTGA. The CDR3 sequence: CASRLTSGEDEQFF. DNA for the CDR3: TGTGCCAGCAGATTGACTAGCGGGGAGGATGAGCAGTTCTTC.

The chain couples TRBV11-3 to TRBJ1-1; D remains unclear. Per the germline V gene, CDR1 is SGHNT and CDR2 is YENEEA. V was cut by 4 bases and J by 6 bases, with 21 bases left in between. The CDR3 runs to 16 residues. The CDR3 sequence is CASSYGRTSGGSEAFF. The CDR3, as DNA: TGTGCCAGCAGCTACGGACGGACCTCCGGAGGCTCTGAAGCTTTCTTT.

V is TRBV19 and J is TRBJ1-5, with 7 bases aligning to TRBD1. Germline loops: CDR1 LNHDA, CDR2 SQIVND (reference sequence). This CDR3 comprises 16 residues. Trimming took 5 bases from V and 1 from J; bases not matched to a gene: 8. The CDR3 protein is CASSVWSRGSNQPQHF. The DNA for the CDR3 is TGTGCCAGTAGTGTCTGGAGCAGGGGGAGCAATCAGCCCCAGCATTTT.

This rearrangement joins TRBV24-1 to TRBJ1-1, with D uncertain. Germline CDR1 reads KGHDR; CDR2 reads SFDVKD. Trimming removed 0 bases at V and 3 bases at J, with 13 bases between. This CDR3 is built from 16 residues. The DNA for the CDR3 is TGTGCCACCAGTGATTTGCAGGTGGCCGTGGACACTGAAGCTTTCTTT. Amino acids: CATSDLQVAVDTEAFF.

V gene TRBV4-1 combines with J gene TRBJ1-3, with D uncertain. Germline CDR1 reads MGHRA; CDR2 reads YSYEKL. V gave up 5 bases and J gave up 0 bases, with 11 bases separating them. CDR3 length: 15 residues. CDR3 in amino acids: CASSVRAGSGNTIYF. In DNA, the CDR3 is TGCGCCAGCAGCGTCCGGGCGGGCTCTGGAAACACCATATATTTT.

The chain uses TRBV5-1 and TRBJ2-1; tentatively, D is TRBD1 (5 bases). Germline CDR1 is SGHRS and CDR2 is YFSETQ. This CDR3 region has 13 residues. V dropped 1 base and J dropped 9 bases, with 11 bases sitting between them. The CDR3 reads CASSLQGVGEQFF. CDR3 DNA: TGCGCCAGCAGCTTGCAAGGGGTTGGTGAGCAGTTCTTC.

Of note for this clone: The sample contains more than one DNA sequence encoding this CDR3. The gene calls are TRBV19 and TRBJ1-4, with 8 positions matching TRBD1. The CDR3 loop spans 15 amino acids. V was pared by 4 bases and J by 5 bases, with 6 bases of the junction left unmatched. Germline V lookup: CDR1 LNHDA, CDR2 SQIVND (reference sequence). The CDR3 bases are TGTGCCAGTAGTAGAACCCGGGACAGGAATGAAAAACTGTTTTTT. Translation: CASSRTRDRNEKLFF.

V and J are TRBV6-5 and TRBJ1-1; D is uncertain. The V end lost 6 bases, the J end lost 0 bases, and 8 bases lay between the germline ends. CDR3 length: 13 amino acids. Germline assignment: CDR1 MNHEY and CDR2 SVGAGI. The CDR3 protein is CASSSRMNTEAFF. CDR3 bases: TGTGCCAGCAGCAGTCGAATGAACACTGAAGCTTTCTTT.

The chain carries TRBV7-2 and TRBJ2-3; no definite D call. The CDR3 extends over 13 amino acids. Trimming left V 0 bases short and J 4 bases short, with 5 bases between. Germline values: CDR1 SGHTA, CDR2 FQGNSA. CDR3 sequence: CASSLASADTQYF. The CDR3 region has the DNA TGTGCCAGCAGCTTAGCTTCGGCAGATACGCAGTATTTT.

The chain combines TRBV3-1 (or the pseudogene TRBV3-2) with TRBJ1-3; no reliable D call. Germline loops: CDR1 LGHDT, CDR2 YNNKEL (reference sequence). Deletions cut 1 base from V and 4 bases from J, with 20 bases between. The CDR3 is 18 amino acids. CDR3 loop: CASSQGPSRPDPGNTIYF. In DNA, the CDR3 is TGTGCCAGCAGCCAAGGCCCATCGAGGCCGGATCCCGGAAACACCATATATTTT.

This clone was picked up a small number of times. J is TRBJ1-1 and V is TRBV7-9; D gene ambiguous. Between the trimmed V and J ends, which lost 3 bases and 4 bases, there was a span of 12 bases. Germline CDR1 SEHNR, CDR2 FQNEAQ (reference sequence). This CDR3 spans 14 amino acids. CDR3 bases: TGTGCCAGCAGCTTTTTAAAGTACATCACTGAAGCTTTCTTT. Amino acids: CASSFLKYITEAFF. The full variable domain, in which reference TRBV7-9 and TRBJ1-1 provide the parts outside the CDR3, is DTGVSQNPRHKITKRGQNVTFRCDPISEHNRLYWYRQTLGQGPEFLTYFQNEAQLEKSRLLSDRFSAERPKGSFSTLEIQRTEQGDSAMYLCASSFLKYITEAFFGQGTRLTVV.

The J gene is TRBJ2-1, the V gene TRBV11-1, with 7 bases identical to TRBD1. CDR3 length equals 13 residues. The germline V gene has CDR1 SGHAT and CDR2 FQDESV (reference sequence). Losses at the gene ends were 5 bases for V and 10 bases for J; bases not matched to a gene: 8. CDR3 nucleotides: TGTGCCAGCAGCCTTAACAGGGGAGTAGAGCAGTTCTTC. Amino acids: CASSLNRGVEQFF. Using reference TRBV11-1 and TRBJ2-1 for the parts outside the CDR3, the full variable domain is EAEVAQSPRYKITEKSQAVAFWCDPISGHATLYWYRQILGQGPELLVQFQDESVVDDSQLPKDRFSAERLKGVDSTLKIQPAELGDSAMYLCASSLNRGVEQFFGPGTRLTVL.

This clone was found a few times. This chain links TRBV5-1 with TRBJ1-2; 9 bases match TRBD1. Trimming took 3 bases from V and 6 from J; bases not matched to a gene: 6. There are 14 residues in the CDR3. Germline V gene lookup returns CDR1 SGHRS and CDR2 YFSETQ. The CDR3 bases are TGCGCCAGCAGCTATCGACAGGGGGATGATGGCTACACCTTC. Protein: CASSYRQGDDGYTF.

This clone was recorded once. This chain uses TRBV10-3 with TRBJ2-3; 7 bases are a match to TRBD2. The germline CDR1 and CDR2 sequences are ENHRY and SYGVKD. The CDR3 covers 15 residues. J lost 1 base, V lost 6 bases, and 7 bases had no gene match. The chain's CDR3 is CAIRGEGRRTDTQYF. The CDR3 nucleotides are TGTGCCATCAGGGGGGAGGGACGCCGCACAGATACGCAGTATTTT.

The genes are TRBV25-1 and TRBJ1-4, with a possible D match to TRBD1 (5 bases). Germline CDR1 MGHDK, CDR2 SYGVNS. The CDR3 spans 17 residues. V was clipped by 1 base and J by 3 bases, with 15 bases between them. The CDR3 reads CASSEFSGGAANEKLFF. For the CDR3, the DNA is TGTGCCAGCAGTGAATTTAGCGGCGGGGCGGCTAATGAAAAACTGTTTTTT. The variable domain in full, with the rest retrieved from reference TRBV25-1 and TRBJ1-4, is EADIYQTPRYLVIGTGKKITLECSQTMGHDKMYWYQQDPGMELHLIHYSYGVNSTEKGDLSSESTVSRIRTEHFPLTLESARPSHTSQYLCASSEFSGGAANEKLFFGSGTQLSVL.

The chain is built from TRBV4-1 and TRBJ1-1; tentatively, D is TRBD1 (6 bases). The ends were cut back, 5 bases at V and 0 bases at J, with 10 bases in the middle. Looked up from germline, CDR1 is MGHRA and CDR2 is YSYEKL. The CDR3 loop spans 14 amino acids. The CDR3 DNA reads as TGCGCCAGCAGCTGGGGGCAGTTGAACACTGAAGCTTTCTTT. This codes for CASSWGQLNTEAFF.

CDR3 bases: TGTGCCAGCAGCTGGGGCGGGACCAGCACAGATACGCAGTATTTT. Its protein product is CASSWGGTSTDTQYF. V and J are TRBV11-3 and TRBJ2-3, with D possibly TRBD2 on 6 matching bases. CDR3 length: 15 residues. V was trimmed by 4 bases and J by 0 bases, leaving 11 bases between them. Per the germline V gene, CDR1 is SGHNT and CDR2 is YENEEA.

The chain employs TRBV6-5 and TRBJ1-1; possibly TRBD1 for D (5 bases). Trimming pared 4 bases from V and 0 bases from J, leaving 9 bases between. Germline V gene lookup returns CDR1 MNHEY and CDR2 SVGAGI. This CDR3 has 14 residues. This CDR3 reads CASSWGSLNTEAFF. CDR3 nucleotides: TGTGCCAGCAGTTGGGGCAGCCTGAACACTGAAGCTTTCTTT.

This clone showed up just a few times. The chain carries TRBV5-1 and TRBJ2-3; D not certain. Germline assignment: CDR1 SGHRS and CDR2 YFSETQ. V lost 0 bases and J 0 bases, leaving 11 bases between the germline ends. The CDR3 has 16 residues. The CDR3 DNA reads as TGCGCCAGCAGCTTGGTTGAGCCCCTTAGCACAGATACGCAGTATTTT. This sequence encodes CASSLVEPLSTDTQYF.